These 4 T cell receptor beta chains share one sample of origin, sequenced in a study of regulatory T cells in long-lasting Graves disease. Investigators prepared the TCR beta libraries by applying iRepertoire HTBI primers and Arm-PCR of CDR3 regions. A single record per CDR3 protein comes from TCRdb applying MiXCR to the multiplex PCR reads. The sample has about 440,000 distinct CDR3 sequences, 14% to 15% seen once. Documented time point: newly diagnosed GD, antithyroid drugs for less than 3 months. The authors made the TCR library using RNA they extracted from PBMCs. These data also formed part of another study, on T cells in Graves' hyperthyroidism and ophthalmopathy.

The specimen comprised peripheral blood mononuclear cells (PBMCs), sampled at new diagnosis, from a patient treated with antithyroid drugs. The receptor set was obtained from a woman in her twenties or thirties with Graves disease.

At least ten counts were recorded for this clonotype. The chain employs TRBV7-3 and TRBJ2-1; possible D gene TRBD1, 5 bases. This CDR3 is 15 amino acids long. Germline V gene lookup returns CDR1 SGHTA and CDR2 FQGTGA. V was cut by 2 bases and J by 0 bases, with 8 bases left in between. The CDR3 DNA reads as TGTGCCAGCAGCTTAGGGGCAAGCTCCTACAATGAGCAGTTCTTC. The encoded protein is CASSLGASSYNEQFF.

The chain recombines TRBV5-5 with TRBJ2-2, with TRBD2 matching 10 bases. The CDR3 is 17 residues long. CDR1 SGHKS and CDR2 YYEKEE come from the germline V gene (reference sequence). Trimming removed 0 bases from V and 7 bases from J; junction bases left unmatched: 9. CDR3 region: CASSLEVTSGIGGELFF. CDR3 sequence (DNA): TGTGCCAGCAGCTTGGAAGTCACTAGCGGGATCGGCGGGGAGCTGTTTTTT.

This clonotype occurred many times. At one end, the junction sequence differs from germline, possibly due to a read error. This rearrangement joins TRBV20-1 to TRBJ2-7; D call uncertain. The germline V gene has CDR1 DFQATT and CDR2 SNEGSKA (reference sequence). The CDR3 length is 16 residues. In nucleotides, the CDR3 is TGCAGTGCTAACCAACCAAACCACGCCCACTCCGACGAGCAGTACTTC. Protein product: CSANQPNHAHSDEQYF.

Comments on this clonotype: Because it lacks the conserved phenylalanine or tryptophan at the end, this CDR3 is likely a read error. CDR3 sequence (DNA): TGTGCCAGTAGTGCTCACAGGGATGGCTATGGCTACACCTCC. Residues: CASSAHRDGYGYTS. J is TRBJ1-2 and V is TRBV19; D possibly corresponds to TRBD1 (6 bases). V lost 5 bases and J 4 bases, leaving 14 bases between the germline ends. The CDR3 extends over 14 amino acids. Germline CDR1 reads LNHDA; CDR2 reads SQIVND (reference sequence).